The rows below give T cell receptor beta chains drawn from one sample of a study of control samples from healthy donors and cancer patients. TCRdb keeps only in-frame clones here, not all; method: immunoSEQ multiplex PCR. The profile covers hundreds of thousands of clones, with 90% appearing a single time and roughly 6.4% taken by the ten largest. Sequenced: PBMCs. The receptors shown here come from a man aged 35 to 55 with head and neck cancer. The CDR3 runs from the conserved cysteine through the conserved F or W. A D gene is named only where the DNA matches it firmly. Size values are once, few and many counts, or a class for expanded clones, and some rows have none.

v_call: TRBV10-3
cdr3_length: 15
d_call: TRBD2
j_call: TRBJ2-3
clone_size: -
cdr3_nt: TGTGCCACCGCTGGACTAGCGGGAGGTGCAGATACGCAGTATTTT
cdr3_aa: CATAGLAGGADTQYF

v_call: TRBV11-2
cdr3_length: 14
d_call: -
j_call: TRBJ2-7
clone_size: once
cdr3_nt: TGTGCCAGCAGCTTGGGAGTCGGAGGCTACGAGCAGTACTTC
cdr3_aa: CASSLGVGGYEQYF

v_call: TRBV3-1/TRBV3-2
cdr3_length: 15
d_call: -
j_call: TRBJ1-5
clone_size: -
cdr3_nt: TGTGCCAGCAGCCAAGATAGTCAGGGACATCAGCCCCAGCATTTT
cdr3_aa: CASSQDSQGHQPQHF

v_call: TRBV7-8
cdr3_length: 12
d_call: -
j_call: TRBJ1-1
clone_size: -
cdr3_nt: TGTGCCAGCAGCTCAAACGGTGGGGGTACTTTCTTT
cdr3_aa: CASSSNGGGTFF

v_call: TRBV27
cdr3_length: 13
d_call: -
j_call: TRBJ2-1
clone_size: -
cdr3_nt: TGTGCCAGCAGGAAGGACGCGTACAATGAGCAGTTCTTC
cdr3_aa: CASRKDAYNEQFF

v_call: TRBV30
cdr3_length: 14
d_call: -
j_call: TRBJ1-4
clone_size: -
cdr3_nt: TGTGCCTGGACCCTCGGGGGAAAGAGTGAAAAACTGTTTTTT
cdr3_aa: CAWTLGGKSEKLFF

v_call: TRBV18
cdr3_length: 16
d_call: TRBD1
j_call: TRBJ1-5
clone_size: -
cdr3_nt: TGTGCCAGCTCACGCCAAATCGGGACAGAAAATCAGCCCCAGCATTTT
cdr3_aa: CASSRQIGTENQPQHF

v_call: TRBV28
cdr3_length: 14
d_call: TRBD1
j_call: TRBJ2-5
clone_size: -
cdr3_nt: TGTGCCAGCAGGGAGACAGGGTCCCAAGAGACCCAGTACTTC
cdr3_aa: CASRETGSQETQYF

v_call: TRBV11-2
cdr3_length: 15
d_call: TRBD1
j_call: TRBJ2-1
clone_size: once
cdr3_nt: TGTGCCAGCTTCAAGGGGGACAGAATTTACAATGAGCAGTTCTTC
cdr3_aa: CASFKGDRIYNEQFF

v_call: TRBV3-1/TRBV3-2
cdr3_length: 16
d_call: TRBD1
j_call: TRBJ1-4
clone_size: -
cdr3_nt: TGTGCCAGCAGCCAAGATCCTCGGGACAGGGACGAAAAACTGTTTTTT
cdr3_aa: CASSQDPRDRDEKLFF

v_call: TRBV11-3
cdr3_length: 13
d_call: -
j_call: TRBJ2-1
clone_size: few
cdr3_nt: TGTGCCAGCAGCCTCACAGGGTGGAGTGAGCAGTTCTTC
cdr3_aa: CASSLTGWSEQFF